This TCR beta chain was sequenced for a study of T cell responses to AZD1222 COVID-19 vaccine. The CDR3 extends over 13 amino acids. Between the trimmed V and J ends, which lost 5 bases and 2 bases, there was a span of 9 bases. CDR1 and CDR2 (germline): SGHTA, FQGTGA. TCRdb keeps only in-frame clones here, not all; method: immunoSEQ multiplex PCR. The repertoire consists of 110,000 to 150,000 clones, with around 90% occurring once and the leading ten covering 5.5%. Findings and limits, study-wide: Baseline seropositives among AZD1222 recipients totaled only five to seven. Scientists sampled the repertoires only once the peak T cell response had passed. Donors skewed white British and female; clonal diversity was possibly underestimated. Spike-specific TCR breadth and depth grew following two AZD1222 doses.

As concerns this clone: As yet, its antigen is unknown.

V and J are TRBV7-3 and TRBJ1-2; a weak D match, TRBD1 (5 bases). The source was peripheral blood, collected on day 0 of AZD1222 vaccination. The clonotype comes from an adult in good health. The CDR3 coding sequence is TGTGCCAGCAGCCTAGGGGTGAACTATGGCTACACCTTC. It codes for CASSLGVNYGYTF.